The rows below give T cell receptor beta chains drawn from one sample of a study of blood T cell repertoires in COVID-19. Some clones are missing from TCRdb's copy, which holds only in-frame ones; the method was immunoSEQ multiplex PCR. The data contain some 260,000 clones, around nine tenths of them singletons. Sequencing was carried out using peripheral blood. Source of these receptors: a woman aged 40 to 50 who had recovered from COVID-19. Both conserved end residues are part of each CDR3. The D gene is left open where the match is weak. Only part of the rows carry a size: once, few, many, or a class if the clone is expanded.

>TRBV3-1/TRBV3-2|.|TRBJ2-3|.
TGTGCCAGCAGCCAAGATCGAGTAGAGGGAGATACGCAGTATTTT
CASSQDRVEGDTQYF
>TRBV6-2/TRBV6-3|TRBD2|TRBJ2-5|.
TGTGCCAGCAGTTTTCCGGGAGGGTACCAAGAGACCCAGTACTTC
CASSFPGGYQETQYF
>TRBV28|TRBD1|TRBJ1-2|.
TGTGCCACCCACAGGGGTGGAGGCTACACCTTC
CATHRGGGYTF
>TRBV30|.|TRBJ2-1|.
TGTGCCTGGAGTGAGGAGAGAGGGCAGTTCTTC
CAWSEERGQFF
>TRBV20-1|TRBD1|TRBJ1-5|once
TGCAGTGCTGGTGGAGACAGGGGACAGCCCCAGCATTTT
CSAGGDRGQPQHF
>TRBV4-3|.|TRBJ1-2|.
TGCGCCAGCAGCCAATGGCAGGGGCATGGTGGCTACACCTTC
CASSQWQGHGGYTF
>TRBV23-1|TRBD1|TRBJ2-5|.
TGCGCCAGCAGTCGGGACAGGGAGGAGACCCAGTACTTC
CASSRDREETQYF
>TRBV5-6|.|TRBJ2-2|.
TGTGCCAGCAGCTCCGGGCGCGTCAGGGCAAACACCGGGGAGCTGTTTTTT
CASSSGRVRANTGELFF
>TRBV24-1|.|TRBJ1-1|.
TGTGCCACCAGTTCGGTGGGGGGTGAAGCTTTCTTT
CATSSVGGEAFF
>TRBV3-1/TRBV3-2|TRBD2|TRBJ2-5|.
TGTGCCAGCAGCCAAGATGGGACTAGCGGGCAAGAGACCCAGTACTTC
CASSQDGTSGQETQYF
>TRBV9|.|TRBJ2-6|.
TGTGCCAGCAGCGCCCGGAGGGTTGGAGGGGCCAACGTCCTGACTTTC
CASSARRVGGANVLTF
>TRBV4-2|.|TRBJ1-4|.
TGTGCCAGCAGCCAAGATCTGGCAGGTACTAATGAAAAACTGTTTTTT
CASSQDLAGTNEKLFF
>TRBV4-2|TRBD2|TRBJ2-1|once
TGTGCCAGCAGCCTCGGGACTAGCGGGCGTCGGTTCTTC
CASSLGTSGRRFF
>TRBV18|TRBD1|TRBJ1-1|.
TGTGCCAGCTCACCGGTCCGGGACAGCGCCTCGGGAACTGAAGCTTTCTTT
CASSPVRDSASGTEAFF
>TRBV7-2|TRBD1|TRBJ2-6|.
TGTGCCAGCAAGAAACAGGGGGCGTTGACTGGGGCCAACGTCCTGACTTTC
CASKKQGALTGANVLTF
>TRBV7-2|.|TRBJ1-1|.
TGTGCCAGCAGCTTAGCGGCCAGTGGGGGAGGTGAAGCTTTCTTT
CASSLAASGGGEAFF
>TRBV21-1|.|TRBJ2-7|.
TGTGCCAGCAGCAAAGCGCGTAAGATCCACGAGCAGTACTTC
CASSKARKIHEQYF
>TRBV7-2|TRBD2|TRBJ2-3|.
TGTGCCAGCAGCTTGAGACGAAAGACTAGCGGAGGGAGGGGAGATACGCAGTATTTT
CASSLRRKTSGGRGDTQYF
>TRBV18|TRBD1|TRBJ1-2|.
TGTGCCAGCTCACCAGGAGCAGGGGGTAACTATGGCTACACCTTC
CASSPGAGGNYGYTF
>TRBV6-2/TRBV6-3|.|TRBJ2-1|.
TGTGCCAGCAGTTACGTCGGCGGTCGCTCCTACAATGAGCAGTTCTTC
CASSYVGGRSYNEQFF
>TRBV27|.|TRBJ1-3|.
TGTGCCAGCAGTTTATTCGGGGGAGACGGAAACACCATATATTTT
CASSLFGGDGNTIYF
>TRBV2|TRBD1|TRBJ2-7|.
TGTGCCAGCAGGTGGACAGGGTTCGCCTACGAGCAGTACTTC
CASRWTGFAYEQYF
>TRBV20-1|.|TRBJ1-2|.
TGCAGGGGGGGAGGGGCCTATGGCTACACCTTC
CRGGGAYGYTF
>TRBV27|.|TRBJ1-1|.
TGTGCCAGCAGTACAGGGAGCACTGAAGCTTTCTTT
CASSTGSTEAFF
>TRBV28|.|TRBJ2-2|.
TGTGCCAGCAGTCACTTCGGGTCCACCCACACCGGGGAGCTGTTTTTT
CASSHFGSTHTGELFF
>TRBV27|.|TRBJ1-2|.
TGTGCCAGCAGCCCCGACGTAAGGGGTCCTAACTATGGCTACACCTTC
CASSPDVRGPNYGYTF
>TRBV7-9|TRBD1|TRBJ2-2|.
TGTGCCAGCAGCCGGACAGGGGTGTGGGCCGGGGAGCTGTTTTTT
CASSRTGVWAGELFF
>TRBV20-1|TRBD1|TRBJ1-3|.
TGCAGTGCTAGTCTGGGACAGGGAAGCTCTGGAAACACCATATATTTT
CSASLGQGSSGNTIYF
>TRBV6-1|.|TRBJ2-7|.
TGTGCCAGCAGTGAAGACGGGGTTAGGGAGCAGTACTTC
CASSEDGVREQYF
>TRBV19|TRBD1|TRBJ1-5|.
TGTGCCAGTAGTATAGCGCGACAGGGAAACAGCAATCAGCCCCAGCATTTT
CASSIARQGNSNQPQHF
>TRBV3-1/TRBV3-2|TRBD2|TRBJ2-2|once
TGTGCCAGCAGCCAAGGTTTTTTGGGGGGGACCGGGGAGCTGTTTTTT
CASSQGFLGGTGELFF
>TRBV15|TRBD2|TRBJ2-1|once
TGTGCCACCAGCAGAGTCCTAGCGGGGGGGGACAATGAGCAGTTCTTC
CATSRVLAGGDNEQFF
>TRBV5-1|TRBD1|TRBJ1-4|.
TGCGCCAGCAGCCCGACACAACAGGGGGCGATCGAGAAACTGTTTTTT
CASSPTQQGAIEKLFF